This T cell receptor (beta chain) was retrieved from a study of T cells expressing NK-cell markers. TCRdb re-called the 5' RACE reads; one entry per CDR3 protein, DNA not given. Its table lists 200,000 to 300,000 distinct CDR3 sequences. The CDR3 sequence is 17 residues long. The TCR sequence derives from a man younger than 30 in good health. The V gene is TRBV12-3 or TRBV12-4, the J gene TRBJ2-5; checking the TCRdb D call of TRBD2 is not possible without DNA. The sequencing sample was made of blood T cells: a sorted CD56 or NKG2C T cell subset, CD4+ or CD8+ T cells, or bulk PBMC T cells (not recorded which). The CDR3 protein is CASSPGGAGVRGETQYF.